Shown below are 18 T cell receptor beta chains from a single sample sequenced in a study of OX40 agonist ivuxolimab in advanced cancers. The table came from immunoSEQ multiplex PCR; TCRdb's copy has only in-frame clones and leaves some out. The sample yields roughly 100,000 clones, over 75% seen once. Sample: CD4+ or CD8+ T cells sorted from blood, taken in a trial of the OX40 agonist ivuxolimab. The receptors were gathered from an adult with an advanced solid tumor such as melanoma, head and neck, liver or kidney cancer.

The chain links TRBV9 to TRBJ1-1; 7 nucleotides agree with TRBD1. Unmatched junction bases numbered 9, after V lost 3 bases and J lost 10 bases. Germline CDR1 SGDLS, CDR2 YYNGEE. This CDR3 is built from 13 residues. CDR3 in amino acids: CASSAGEGASAFF. The CDR3 DNA reads as TGTGCCAGCAGCGCCGGGGAGGGGGCATCAGCTTTCTTT.

The chain links TRBV5-4 to TRBJ2-3, with D unresolved. The CDR3 runs 14 residues. From germline, CDR1 is SGHNT and CDR2 YYREEE (reference sequence). Between the trimmed V and J ends, which lost 0 bases and 3 bases, there was a span of 8 bases. The CDR3 region has the DNA TGTGCCAGCAGCTTGGGTCGGCAAACAGATACGCAGTATTTT. Its translation: CASSLGRQTDTQYF.

The CDR3 is CASSKKGGDTIYF. CDR3 nucleotides: TGTGCCAGCAGCAAAAAAGGGGGAGACACCATATATTTT. The J gene is TRBJ1-3, the V gene TRBV21-1; TRBD1 was called by the table and not checked on the DNA. TRBV21-1 corresponds to a pseudogene. The length of the CDR3 is 13 residues.

The chain links TRBV10-1 to TRBJ2-7, with D possibly TRBD1 on 5 matching bases. Trimming cost V 4 bases and J 6 bases, with 13 bases left between them. CDR1 is WNHNN, CDR2 SYGVQD, per germline (reference sequence). The CDR3 is made up of 13 amino acids. The CDR3, as DNA: TGCGCCAGCAGTGTAACAGGTTGGGCCGAGCAGTACTTC. Encoded protein: CASSVTGWAEQYF.

The chain carries TRBV6-1 and TRBJ1-4; 7 nucleotides align to TRBD1. The CDR3 has 15 residues. Trimming at V came to 9 bases and at J to 5 bases, leaving 12 bases not matched to a gene. Germline V gene data show CDR1 as MNHNS and CDR2 as SASEGT. The CDR3 is CASRRTGTENEKLFF. CDR3 bases: TGTGCCAGTCGGCGGACCGGGACAGAAAATGAAAAACTGTTTTTT.

The V call is TRBV19, the J call TRBJ1-5, with D possibly TRBD1 on 6 matching bases. The CDR3 runs to 13 residues. Trimming cost V 6 bases and J 6 bases, with 12 bases left between them. Germline V gives CDR1 LNHDA, CDR2 SQIVND (reference sequence). CDR3 sequence (DNA): TGTGCCAGTAGCGAGGGGGGCGGTCAGCCCCAGCATTTT. This encodes CASSEGGGQPQHF.

The chain links TRBV5-4 to TRBJ2-7; D is undetermined. This CDR3 is built from 13 residues. Germline-derived CDR1 and CDR2 are SGHNT and YYREEE (reference sequence). Trimming removed 4 bases at V and 3 bases at J, with 11 bases between. The CDR3 loop is CASSQDHGYEQYF. The DNA for the CDR3 is TGTGCCAGCAGCCAAGATCACGGCTACGAGCAGTACTTC.

J is TRBJ1-1 and V is TRBV28; 9 nucleotides align to TRBD1. CDR3 length: 14 amino acids. Germline V gene data show CDR1 as MDHEN and CDR2 as SYDVKM. The ends lost 6 bases at V and 5 bases at J; junction bases unmatched: 7. The CDR3 DNA follows: TGTGCCAGCAGCATAACAGGGGGCTCTACTGAAGCTTTCTTT. It yields the protein CASSITGGSTEAFF.

The chain couples TRBV11-2 to TRBJ2-7; 12 positions agree with TRBD2. CDR1 SGHAT and CDR2 FQNNGV come from the germline V gene. The CDR3 length is 16 residues. The junction had 5 bases not matched to a gene; V was cut back by 4 bases and J by 1 base. CDR3: CASSWRLAGASYEQYF. DNA of the CDR3: TGTGCCAGCAGCTGGAGACTAGCGGGAGCGTCCTACGAGCAGTACTTC.

The chain links TRBV27 to TRBJ2-7, with 9 bases identical to TRBD1. CDR1 MNHEY and CDR2 SMNVEV come from the germline V gene (reference sequence). V was clipped by 5 bases and J by 4 bases; unmatched bases: 9. CDR3 length: 15 amino acids. CDR3 bases: TGTGCCAGCAGTCCTGACTGGGACAGGGTATACGAGCAGTACTTC. Residues: CASSPDWDRVYEQYF.

This sequence joins TRBV7-8 and TRBJ2-3, with D perhaps matching TRBD1 (5 bases). Trimming shortened V by 5 bases and J by 2 bases, and 14 bases separated the two germline ends. In germline, CDR1 is SGHVS, CDR2 FQNEAQ. CDR3 length: 15 residues. The CDR3 is CASSHRRAITDTQYF. Written as DNA, the CDR3 is TGTGCCAGCAGCCACAGGCGTGCCATCACAGATACGCAGTATTTT. The full variable domain, in which reference TRBV7-8 and TRBJ2-3 provide the parts outside the CDR3, is GAGVSQSPRYKVAKRGQDVALRCDPISGHVSLFWYQQALGQGPEFLTYFQNEAQLDKSGLPSDRFFAERPEGSVSTLKIQRTQQEDSAVYLCASSHRRAITDTQYFGPGTRLTVL.

This clone occurred many times. V gene TRBV4-2 combines with J gene TRBJ1-2; 9 bases are a match to TRBD1. The CDR3 runs 14 residues. Per germline, CDR1 LGHNA and CDR2 YNFKEQ. V was clipped by 5 bases and J by 8 bases; unmatched bases: 9. CDR3 region: CASSSPQGARGYTF. The CDR3 nucleotides read TGTGCCAGCAGCTCCCCACAGGGGGCGCGGGGCTACACCTTC.

J is TRBJ2-7 and V is TRBV7-2; 13 positions match TRBD2. V gave up 4 bases and J gave up 3 bases; unmatched junction bases: 6. Per germline, CDR1 SGHTA and CDR2 FQGNSA. The CDR3 consists of 16 residues. The CDR3 loop reads CASSSLGLAGNYEQYF. The DNA for the CDR3 is TGTGCCAGCAGCTCGCTGGGACTAGCGGGAAACTACGAGCAGTACTTC.

V is TRBV9 and J is TRBJ2-3; TRBD2 agrees at 8 bases. Unmatched junction bases numbered 9, after V lost 3 bases and J lost 3 bases. From germline, CDR1 is SGDLS and CDR2 YYNGEE. The CDR3 spans 16 residues. The CDR3 reads CASSGRAGERTDTQYF. The CDR3 coding sequence is TGTGCCAGCAGCGGGAGAGCGGGAGAGAGAACAGATACGCAGTATTTT. Based on the CDR3 plus reference TRBV9 and TRBJ2-3, the full variable domain is DSGVTQTPKHLITATGQRVTLRCSPRSGDLSVYWYQQSLDQGLQFLIQYYNGEERAKGNILERFSAQQFPDLHSELNLSSLELGDSALYFCASSGRAGERTDTQYFGPGTRLTVL.

With respect to this clone: Germline and junction disagree at one end, which may indicate a read error. This chain joins TRBV7-6 and TRBJ1-2, with 7 bases lining up with TRBD1. The CDR3 has 17 amino acids. Germline CDR1 reads SGHVS; CDR2 reads FNYEAQ. CDR3 residues: CASSLIMAGTDNSGYTF. The CDR3, as DNA: TGTGCCAGCAGCTTAATTATGGCCGGGACAGATAACTCTGGCTACACCTTC.

This clone was counted between two and nine times. V and J are TRBV4-1 and TRBJ2-7; D remains unclear. Per germline, CDR1 MGHRA and CDR2 YSYEKL. Trimming pared 4 bases from V and 3 bases from J, leaving 13 bases between. The CDR3 covers 14 residues. Here the CDR3 DNA reads TGCGCCAGCAGCCCGTGGGTAGGGCTCTACGAGCAGTACTTC. Protein sequence: CASSPWVGLYEQYF.

The chain joins TRBV5-1 to TRBJ2-5; TRBD1 matches at 7 bases. With 4 bases clipped from V and 3 bases from J, the junction kept 9 bases outside the gene matches. CDR1 and CDR2 (germline): SGHRS, YFSETQ. The CDR3 has 15 residues. CDR3 protein: CASSATGTAEETQYF. In nucleotides, the CDR3 is TGCGCCAGCAGCGCGACCGGGACAGCAGAAGAGACCCAGTACTTC.

V usage is TRBV18 and J usage is TRBJ2-3; unclear D gene. Trimming removed 5 bases at V and 3 bases at J, with 12 bases between. CDR3 length: 14 amino acids. Germline CDR1 and CDR2: KGHSH and LQKENI. CDR3 nucleotides: TGTGCCAGCTCAAGATCTAGTAGTACAGATACGCAGTATTTT. It translates to CASSRSSSTDTQYF.